Sequencing of this TCR beta chain was carried out in a study of early T cells in non-severe SARS-CoV-2 infection. The overall study: The study sequenced bulk RNA from unsorted whole blood, with chains unpaired. The study's findings and limits: The VDJdb matching leaned toward anti-spike CD8 responses and overlooked private and CD4 specificities.

The CDR3 is 12 residues long. Trimming cost V 4 bases and J 5 bases, with 8 bases left between them. Germline CDR1 and CDR2: SGHRS and YFSETQ. This clonotype was observed a few times. Its antigen is as yet unknown. Each single cDNA molecule received a unique molecular identifier. From the 5' RACE reads, TCRdb called clonotypes with MiXCR, one entry per CDR3 protein. The data hold fewer than 80,000 distinct CDR3 sequences, with about 11% observed a single time. The source is an adult who was a healthcare worker with PCR-confirmed SARS-CoV-2 infection or an uninfected control (not recorded which). The donor label of this sample is uncertain. Sample: whole blood, taken at baseline. The chain recombines TRBV5-1 with TRBJ2-3; D is uncertain. The CDR3 DNA reads as TGCGCCAGCAGCGTAGGGATAGATACGCAGTATTTT. Protein sequence: CASSVGIDTQYF.